This TCR beta chain emerged from a study of T cells in Graves' hyperthyroidism and ophthalmopathy. Study-wide results and limits: Most expanded thyroid clonotypes above 0.001 recurred in blood.

Investigators excluded patients with uncontrolled infection, other autoimmune disease, pregnancy or lactation. This clonotype showed up just a few times. Its antigen is unknown. TCR beta CDR3 sequences were amplified from RNA transcripts. The TCR CDR3 was amplified in a first-round RT-PCR using the HTBI primer set. TCRdb re-called the multiplex PCR reads through MiXCR, storing one row per CDR3 protein. The data contain approximately 590,000 distinct CDR3 sequences, 35% to 55% of them seen just once; the ten biggest clones take up about 8.2%. The TCR sequence derives from a woman aged 18-35 years with Graves' hyperthyroidism. Material for sequencing was peripheral blood or thyroid tissue (not recorded which).

DNA for the CDR3: TGTGCCAGCACCCTTGGCGGACTTACCACCGGGGAGCTGTTTTTT. Translating it yields CASTLGGLTTGELFF. The chain uses TRBV12-3 or TRBV12-4 and TRBJ2-2, with D maybe TRBD2 (5 bases). This CDR3 contains 15 residues. The V gene lost 7 bases and the J gene lost 4 bases, with 16 bases spanning the gap.